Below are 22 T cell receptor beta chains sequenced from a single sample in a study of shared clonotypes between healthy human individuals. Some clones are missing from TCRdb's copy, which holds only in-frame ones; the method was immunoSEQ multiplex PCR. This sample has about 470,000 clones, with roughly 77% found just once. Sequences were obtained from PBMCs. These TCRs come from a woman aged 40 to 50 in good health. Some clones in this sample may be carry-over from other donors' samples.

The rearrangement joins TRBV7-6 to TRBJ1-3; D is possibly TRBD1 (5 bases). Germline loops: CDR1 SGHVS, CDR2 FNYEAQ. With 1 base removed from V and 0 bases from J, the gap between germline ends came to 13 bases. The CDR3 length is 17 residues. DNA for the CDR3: TGTGCCAGCAGCTTAGGGTGGGGCCTCTTCTCTGGAAACACCATATATTTT. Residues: CASSLGWGLFSGNTIYF.

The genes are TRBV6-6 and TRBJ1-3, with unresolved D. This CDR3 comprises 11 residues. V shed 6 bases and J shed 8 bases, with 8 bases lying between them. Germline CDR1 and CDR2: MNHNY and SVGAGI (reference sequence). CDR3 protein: CASSPRDTIYF. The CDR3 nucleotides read TGTGCCAGCAGCCCCCGTGACACCATATATTTT.

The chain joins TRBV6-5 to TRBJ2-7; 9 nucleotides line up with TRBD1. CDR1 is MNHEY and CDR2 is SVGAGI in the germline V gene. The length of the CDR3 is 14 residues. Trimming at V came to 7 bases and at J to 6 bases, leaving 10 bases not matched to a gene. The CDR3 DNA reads TGTGCCAGCACCCCGGGACAGGGTTTCGGCGAGCAGTACTTC. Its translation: CASTPGQGFGEQYF.

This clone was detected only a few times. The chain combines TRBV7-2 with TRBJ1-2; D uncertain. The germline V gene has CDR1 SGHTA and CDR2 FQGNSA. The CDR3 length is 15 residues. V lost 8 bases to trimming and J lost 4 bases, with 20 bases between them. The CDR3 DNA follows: TGTGCCAGCGCCGAAAAAACCGGGGTGGGCTATGGCTACACCTTC. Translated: CASAEKTGVGYGYTF.

The CDR3 DNA sequence: TGTGCCAGCAGGGAGACAGGGTCCGGGGGAAACACCATATATTTT. Protein sequence: CASRETGSGGNTIYF. The V call is TRBV7-2, the J call TRBJ1-3; TRBD1 matches 7 bases. CDR3 size: 15 residues. J gave up 4 bases and V 6 bases, and 9 bases lay outside the gene matches. Germline V CDR1 and CDR2: SGHTA, FQGNSA.

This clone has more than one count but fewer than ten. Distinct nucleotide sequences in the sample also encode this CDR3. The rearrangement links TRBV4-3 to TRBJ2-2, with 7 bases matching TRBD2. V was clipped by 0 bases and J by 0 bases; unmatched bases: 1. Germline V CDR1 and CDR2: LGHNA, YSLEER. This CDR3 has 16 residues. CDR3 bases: TGCGCCAGCAGCCAAGAAGCGGGACCGAACACCGGGGAGCTGTTTTTT. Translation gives CASSQEAGPNTGELFF.

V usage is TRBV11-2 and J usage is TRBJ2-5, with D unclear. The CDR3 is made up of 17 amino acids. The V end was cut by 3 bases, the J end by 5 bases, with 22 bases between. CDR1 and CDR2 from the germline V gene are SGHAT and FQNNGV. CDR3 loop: CASSLEGFGLGGETQYF. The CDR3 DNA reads TGTGCCAGCAGCTTGGAAGGGTTTGGTTTGGGTGGCGAGACCCAGTACTTC.

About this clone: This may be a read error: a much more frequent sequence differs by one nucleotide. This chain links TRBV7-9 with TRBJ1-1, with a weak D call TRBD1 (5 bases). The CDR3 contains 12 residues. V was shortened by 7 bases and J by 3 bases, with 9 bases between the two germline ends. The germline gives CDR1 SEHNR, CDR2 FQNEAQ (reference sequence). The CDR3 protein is CASNPTDTEAFF. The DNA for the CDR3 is TGTGCCAGCAATCCGACAGACACTGAAGCTTTCTTT.

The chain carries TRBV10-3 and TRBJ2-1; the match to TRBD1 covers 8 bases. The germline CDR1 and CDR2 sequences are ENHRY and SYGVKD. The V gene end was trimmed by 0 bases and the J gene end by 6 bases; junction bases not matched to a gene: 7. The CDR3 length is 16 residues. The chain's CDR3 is CAISESGQGASNEQFF. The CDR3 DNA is TGTGCCATCAGTGAGTCGGGGCAGGGGGCCTCCAATGAGCAGTTCTTC.

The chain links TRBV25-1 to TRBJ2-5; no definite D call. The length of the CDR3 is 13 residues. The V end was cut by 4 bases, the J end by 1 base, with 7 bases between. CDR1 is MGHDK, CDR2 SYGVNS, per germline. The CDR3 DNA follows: TGTGCCAGCAGTGGCTCCCCCCAAGAGACCCAGTACTTC. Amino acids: CASSGSPQETQYF.

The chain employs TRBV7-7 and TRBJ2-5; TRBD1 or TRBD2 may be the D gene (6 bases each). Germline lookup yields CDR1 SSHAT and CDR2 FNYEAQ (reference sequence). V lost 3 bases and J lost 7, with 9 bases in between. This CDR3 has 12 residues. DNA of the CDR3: TGTGCCAGCAGCTTCGAGGGGGGGACCCAGTACTTC. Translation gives CASSFEGGTQYF.

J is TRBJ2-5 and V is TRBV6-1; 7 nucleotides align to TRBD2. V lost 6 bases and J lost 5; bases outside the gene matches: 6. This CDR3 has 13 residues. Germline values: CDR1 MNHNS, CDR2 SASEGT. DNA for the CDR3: TGTGCCAGCAGACGGGAGGTAGGGGAGACCCAGTACTTC. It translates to CASRREVGETQYF.

The CDR3 spells CASSLVGDGNQPQHF. The CDR3 DNA is TGTGCCAGCAGCTTAGTAGGGGACGGTAATCAGCCCCAGCATTTT. V gene TRBV7-2 combines with J gene TRBJ1-5, with D tentatively TRBD1 (5 bases). The CDR3 sequence is 15 residues long. Germline V gene data show CDR1 as SGHTA and CDR2 as FQGNSA. V dropped 1 base and J dropped 4 bases, with 11 bases sitting between them.

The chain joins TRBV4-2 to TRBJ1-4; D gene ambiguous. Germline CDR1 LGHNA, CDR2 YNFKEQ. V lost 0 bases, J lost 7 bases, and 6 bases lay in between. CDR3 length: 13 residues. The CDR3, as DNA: TGTGCCAGCAGCCAAGATGTGGGTGAAAAACTGTTTTTT. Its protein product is CASSQDVGEKLFF.

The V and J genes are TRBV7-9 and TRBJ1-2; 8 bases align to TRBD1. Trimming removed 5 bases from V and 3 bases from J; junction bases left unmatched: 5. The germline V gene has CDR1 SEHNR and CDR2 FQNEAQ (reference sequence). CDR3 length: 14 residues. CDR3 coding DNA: TGTGCCAGCAGCCCAGGGGGCGCCCACTATGGCTACACCTTC. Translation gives CASSPGGAHYGYTF.

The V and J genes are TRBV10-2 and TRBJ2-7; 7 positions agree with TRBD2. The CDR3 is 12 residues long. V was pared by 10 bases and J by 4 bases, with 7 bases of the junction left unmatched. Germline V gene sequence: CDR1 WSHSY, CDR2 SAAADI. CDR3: CATHGEGYEQYF. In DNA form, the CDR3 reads TGCGCCACTCATGGGGAGGGATACGAGCAGTACTTC.

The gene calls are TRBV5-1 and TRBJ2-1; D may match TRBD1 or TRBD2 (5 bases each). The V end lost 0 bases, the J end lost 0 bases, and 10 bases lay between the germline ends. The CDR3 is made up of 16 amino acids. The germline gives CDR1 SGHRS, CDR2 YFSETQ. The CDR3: CASSLEGDSSYNEQFF. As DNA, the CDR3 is TGCGCCAGCAGCTTGGAGGGAGACAGCTCCTACAATGAGCAGTTCTTC.

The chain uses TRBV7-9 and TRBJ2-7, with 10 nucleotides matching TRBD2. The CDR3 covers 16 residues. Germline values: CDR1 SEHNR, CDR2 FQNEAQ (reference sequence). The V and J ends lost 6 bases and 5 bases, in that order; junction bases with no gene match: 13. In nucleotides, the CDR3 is TGTGCCAGCAGTAGAGGTTCTAGCGGGAGAATGAACGAGCAGTACTTC. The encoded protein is CASSRGSSGRMNEQYF.

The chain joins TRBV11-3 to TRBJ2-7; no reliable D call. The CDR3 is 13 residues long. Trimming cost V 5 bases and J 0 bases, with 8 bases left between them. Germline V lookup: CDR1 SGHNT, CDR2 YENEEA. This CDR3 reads CASSLSHSYEQYF. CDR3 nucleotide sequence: TGTGCCAGCAGCCTTTCCCACTCCTACGAGCAGTACTTC.

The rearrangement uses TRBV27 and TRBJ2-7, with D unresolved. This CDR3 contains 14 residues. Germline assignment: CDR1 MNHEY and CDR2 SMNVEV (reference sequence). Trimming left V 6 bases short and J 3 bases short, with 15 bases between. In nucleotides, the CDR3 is TGTGCCAGCAGACACCAAACCACTCACTACGAGCAGTACTTC. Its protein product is CASRHQTTHYEQYF.

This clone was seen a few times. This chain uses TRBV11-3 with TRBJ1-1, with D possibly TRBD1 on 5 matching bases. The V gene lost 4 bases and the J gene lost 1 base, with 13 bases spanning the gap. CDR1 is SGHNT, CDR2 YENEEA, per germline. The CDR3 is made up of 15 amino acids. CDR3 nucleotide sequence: TGTGCCAGCAGCTCAAGCAGGGCTACGAACACTGAAGCTTTCTTT. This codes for CASSSSRATNTEAFF.

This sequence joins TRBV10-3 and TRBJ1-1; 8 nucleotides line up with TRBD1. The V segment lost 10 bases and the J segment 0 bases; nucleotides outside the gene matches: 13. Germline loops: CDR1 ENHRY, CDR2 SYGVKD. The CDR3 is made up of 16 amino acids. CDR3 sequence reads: CASGQTGDYLNTEAFF. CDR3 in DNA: TGTGCCAGCGGCCAGACAGGGGACTACTTGAACACTGAAGCTTTCTTT.